One sample yielded the 9 T cell receptor beta chains listed below, sequenced in a study of molecular identifiers for immune sequencing clone quantification. TCRdb itself ran the PCR reads through MiXCR, one entry per CDR3 protein. This table holds 300,000 to 350,000 distinct CDR3 sequences, about a fifth found once. Sequenced sample: naive CD8+ T cells from blood, with Jurkat cell RNA spiked in. This sample's subset: FACS-sorted CD8+CD4-CCR7+CD45RA+ naive T cells. The receptors shown here come from a human donor in good health. Some libraries in this study had Jurkat cell RNA spiked in.

This clonotype has at least ten counts. The V call is TRBV6-6, the J call TRBJ2-3, with TRBD2 matching 7 bases. The CDR3 consists of 17 residues. J gave up 1 base and V 6 bases, and 13 bases lay outside the gene matches. Germline loops: CDR1 MNHNY, CDR2 SVGAGI (reference sequence). This CDR3 is CASSTMGGGGGTDTQYF. The CDR3 DNA follows: TGTGCCAGCAGCACGATGGGGGGGGGAGGCGGCACAGATACGCAGTATTTT.

Ten or more counts support this clonotype. This sequence joins TRBV7-2 and TRBJ2-3, with 7 nucleotides matching TRBD2. The CDR3 runs to 15 residues. The V segment lost 5 bases and the J segment 2 bases; nucleotides outside the gene matches: 7. From germline, CDR1 is SGHTA and CDR2 FQGNSA. The CDR3 nucleotides read TGTGCCAGCAGCACCCTAGCGGTCCTCACAGATACGCAGTATTTT. Translating gives CASSTLAVLTDTQYF.

This clonotype has at least ten counts. The V call is TRBV19, the J call TRBJ2-7, with 9 nucleotides matching TRBD2. The V segment lost 4 bases and the J segment 3 bases; nucleotides outside the gene matches: 4. Looked up from germline, CDR1 is LNHDA and CDR2 is SQIVND (reference sequence). The CDR3 runs to 14 residues. Here the CDR3 DNA reads TGTGCCAGTAGTAGACGAGCGGGAGGCTACGAGCAGTACTTC. This codes for CASSRRAGGYEQYF.

This clonotype was counted at least ten times. The genes are TRBV4-1 and TRBJ1-1, with TRBD1 matching over 9 bases. From germline, CDR1 is MGHRA and CDR2 YSYEKL. With 3 bases clipped from V and 3 bases from J, the junction kept 2 bases outside the gene matches. CDR3 length: 14 amino acids. CDR3 region: CASSQGQGHTEAFF. The CDR3 bases are TGCGCCAGCAGCCAGGGACAGGGCCACACTGAAGCTTTCTTT.

This clonotype was recorded at least ten times. The chain links TRBV6-6 to TRBJ2-1; TRBD2 agrees at 7 bases. Germline V gene data show CDR1 as MNHNY and CDR2 as SVGAGI (reference sequence). The trim removed 6 bases at V and 8 bases at J, leaving 7 bases unmatched. The CDR3 is 13 amino acids. The CDR3: CASSPVGGDEQFF. The CDR3 bases are TGTGCCAGCAGCCCCGTTGGGGGGGATGAGCAGTTCTTC.

The gene calls are TRBV6-2 or TRBV6-3 and TRBJ2-2; no clear D gene. Trimming removed 3 bases at V and 2 bases at J, with 10 bases between. CDR1 is MNHEY and CDR2 is SVGEGT in the germline V gene. The CDR3 loop spans 15 amino acids. The CDR3 DNA is TGTGCCAGCAGTTATTCGGCAGACAACACCGGGGAGCTGTTTTTT. Protein product: CASSYSADNTGELFF.

This clonotype was counted ten times or more. The V call is TRBV20-1, the J call TRBJ1-2, with 9 bases lining up with TRBD1. The V and J ends lost 6 bases and 6 bases, in that order; junction bases with no gene match: 8. Per the germline V gene, CDR1 is DFQATT and CDR2 is SNEGSKA (reference sequence). The CDR3 runs to 13 residues. CDR3 in DNA: TGCAGTGCCCCGTTGGACAGGGGAGATGGCTACACCTTC. It yields the protein CSAPLDRGDGYTF.

The table lists this clonotype with many counts. The chain links TRBV2 to TRBJ1-1; D is unclear. CDR1 is SNHLY, CDR2 FYNNEI, per germline. This CDR3 spans 13 amino acids. Trimming shortened V by 2 bases and J by 4 bases, and 8 bases separated the two germline ends. DNA for the CDR3: TGTGCCAGCAGTGAACCCCTGGGCACTGAAGCTTTCTTT. Translated, it gives CASSEPLGTEAFF.

This clonotype has at least ten counts. The chain has TRBV14 and TRBJ2-7; D remains ambiguous. The germline V gene encodes CDR1 SGHDN and CDR2 FVKESK. Trimming took 0 bases from V and 7 from J, leaving 7 bases between them. The length of the CDR3 is 12 residues. CDR3 in amino acids: CASSQEADEQYF. Here the CDR3 DNA reads TGTGCCAGCAGCCAAGAGGCAGATGAGCAGTACTTC. The full variable domain, its missing parts supplied by reference TRBV14 and TRBJ2-7, is EAGVTQFPSHSVIEKGQTVTLRCDPISGHDNLYWYRRVMGKEIKFLLHFVKESKQDESGMPNNRFLAERTGGTYSTLKVQPAELEDSGVYFCASSQEADEQYFGPGTRLTVT.